This is a list of T cell receptor beta chains from one sample in a study of tumor-infiltrating lymphocytes in primary liver carcinoma. Via MiXCR, TCRdb re-called the multiplex PCR reads, giving one row per CDR3 protein. Of 150,000 to 200,000 distinct CDR3 sequences in the sample, about 60% were seen once. The sample taken for sequencing was peripheral blood. The source is a man aged 35 to 55 with primary liver carcinoma and hepatitis B virus infection. Both conserved end residues are part of each CDR3.

len: 14
v_gene: TRBV6-5
j_gene: TRBJ1-5
CDR3aa: CASSPTGQRQRQHF

len: 14
v_gene: TRBV6-5
j_gene: TRBJ1-2
CDR3aa: CASSYRGPGYGYTF

len: 15
v_gene: TRBV6-1
j_gene: TRBJ1-1
CDR3aa: CASRRTTVVGTEAFF

len: 16
v_gene: TRBV6-2/TRBV6-3
j_gene: TRBJ2-1
CDR3aa: CASSYSYGSGVGVQFF

len: 14
v_gene: TRBV4-2
j_gene: TRBJ2-1
CDR3aa: CASSGDSSYNEQFF

len: 13
v_gene: TRBV4-1
j_gene: TRBJ1-5
CDR3aa: CASSQGGNQPQHF

len: 17
v_gene: TRBV6-6
j_gene: TRBJ2-5
CDR3aa: CASSQLAGGPRQEAQYF

len: 14
v_gene: TRBV6-1
j_gene: TRBJ1-2
CDR3aa: CASRATGSHGGYTF

len: 15
v_gene: TRBV4-1
j_gene: TRBJ1-1
CDR3aa: CASSHLGGRRTEAFF

len: 14
v_gene: TRBV7-9
j_gene: TRBJ2-3
CDR3aa: CASSWDQASDTQYF

len: 16
v_gene: TRBV6-1
j_gene: TRBJ2-7
CDR3aa: CASSNRAGPNSYEQYF

len: 15
v_gene: TRBV11-1
j_gene: TRBJ2-7
CDR3aa: CAGSARGQYSYEKYF

len: 18
v_gene: TRBV29-1
j_gene: TRBJ2-7
CDR3aa: CSAAIGLAGGQVSYEQYF

len: 13
v_gene: TRBV6-2/TRBV6-3
j_gene: TRBJ2-1
CDR3aa: CASSYSGTLSVFF

len: 15
v_gene: TRBV28
j_gene: TRBJ2-5
CDR3aa: CASSWGGTGEETQYF

len: 14
v_gene: TRBV7-9
j_gene: TRBJ2-3
CDR3aa: CASSLTSRSDTQYF

len: 13
v_gene: TRBV12-3/TRBV12-4
j_gene: TRBJ1-1
CDR3aa: CASSFVVNTEAFF

len: 16
v_gene: TRBV28
j_gene: TRBJ1-3
CDR3aa: CASSYNQGARGNTIYF

len: 11
v_gene: TRBV6-1
j_gene: TRBJ2-3
CDR3aa: CASMGSDTQYF

len: 13
v_gene: TRBV6-1
j_gene: TRBJ1-1
CDR3aa: CVTQGGEVTEAFF

len: 14
v_gene: TRBV11-2
j_gene: TRBJ2-7
CDR3aa: CASSLTDRAYEQCF

len: 13
v_gene: TRBV12-3/TRBV12-4
j_gene: TRBJ1-1
CDR3aa: CASSPTGNTEAFF

len: 17
v_gene: TRBV12-3/TRBV12-4
j_gene: TRBJ1-5
CDR3aa: CASSLTSRGHGPQPQHF

len: 17
v_gene: TRBV19
j_gene: TRBJ1-6
CDR3aa: CASSGTDGSSYNSPLHF

len: 15
v_gene: TRBV11-2
j_gene: TRBJ2-1
CDR3aa: CASRLAQASYNEQFF

len: 18
v_gene: TRBV29-1
j_gene: TRBJ2-3
CDR3aa: CRGGQALSGNGATDTQYF

len: 15
v_gene: TRBV11-2
j_gene: TRBJ2-3
CDR3aa: CASSSLAASTDTQYF

len: 15
v_gene: TRBV4-1
j_gene: TRBJ1-5
CDR3aa: CASSRGGGDGQPQHF

len: 13
v_gene: TRBV30
j_gene: TRBJ1-3
CDR3aa: CAWSQEAGNTIYF

len: 16
v_gene: TRBV7-9
j_gene: TRBJ1-6
CDR3aa: CASSSASTGGGSPLHF

len: 14
v_gene: TRBV29-1
j_gene: TRBJ2-7
CDR3aa: CSVGSLVGGREQYF

len: 16
v_gene: TRBV11-2
j_gene: TRBJ2-1
CDR3aa: CVSSSWKGQAYNDQFF

len: 11
v_gene: TRBV6-6
j_gene: TRBJ2-5
CDR3aa: CASSHGETQYF

len: 13
v_gene: TRBV30
j_gene: TRBJ2-7
CDR3aa: CTWSTLDRDEQYF

len: 16
v_gene: TRBV6-5
j_gene: TRBJ2-4
CDR3aa: CASSYSPGSAKNIQYF